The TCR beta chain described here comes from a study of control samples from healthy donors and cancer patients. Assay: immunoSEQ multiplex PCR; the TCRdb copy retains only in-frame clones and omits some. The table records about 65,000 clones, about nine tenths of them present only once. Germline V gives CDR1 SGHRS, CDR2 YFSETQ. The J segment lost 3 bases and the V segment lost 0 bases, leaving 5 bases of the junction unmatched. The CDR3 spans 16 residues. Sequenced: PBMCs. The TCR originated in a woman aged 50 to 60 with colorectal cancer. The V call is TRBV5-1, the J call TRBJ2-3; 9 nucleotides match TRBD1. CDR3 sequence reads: CASSLGVQGATDTQYF. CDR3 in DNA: TGCGCCAGCAGCTTGGGCGTACAGGGGGCGACAGATACGCAGTATTTT.